This T cell receptor (beta chain) was recorded in a study of cytomegalovirus exposure and HLA in healthy donors. Study in general: Genotyping of 398 donors showed that 70% to 90% belonged to the Caucasian-associated ancestry cluster.

Study-wide points: Previously analyzed data showed that most TCR beta V segments were productive at a frequency of about 90% or about 30%. Presence/absence analyses assumed roughly uniform sequencing depth across donors, which may not hold. The authors later found TCR association rates varying by HLA locus, with DRB1 most and HLA-C fewest.

Of note for this clone: Its antigen is currently unknown.

PCR used 60 Vbeta primers and 13 Jbeta primers. Repertoires were generated with immunoSEQ multiplex PCR, while TCRdb's copy carries only in-frame clones and drops some. The sample gives fewer than 40,000 clones, roughly 76% of which show up once; almost 9.5% is in the top ten. Sequences were obtained from PBMCs. The sequence derives from a woman in her forties in good health and CMV-seronegative.

This chain's CDR3 is CASGLVLGTDPYEQYF. Here the CDR3 DNA reads TGTGCTAGTGGTTTGGTACTAGGGACAGACCCCTACGAGCAGTACTTC. The chain employs TRBV12-5 and TRBJ2-7; TRBD1 matches 7 bases. CDR3 length: 16 amino acids. Germline loops: CDR1 LGHNT, CDR2 FRNRAP. With 0 bases clipped from V and 2 bases from J, the junction kept 7 bases outside the gene matches.